Presented here are 4 T cell receptor beta chains from one specimen sequenced in a study of cytomegalovirus exposure and HLA in healthy donors (dated by TCRdb to between 2016 and 2019). The method was the immunoSEQ multiplex PCR assay. A mixture of 60 forward primers for TCR Vbeta segments and 13 reverse primers for TCR Jbeta segments was used in the multiplex PCR. In TCRdb, the immuneACCESS table is reduced to in-frame sequences with V and J assigned. These tables do not hold every clone; where another copy was compared, an unresolved V gene accounts for under half, and the others remain unexplained. This sample is represented by around 200,000 clones; approximately 80% of them were singletons. In total, the top ten clones hold under 1.5% of the sample. Specimen: PBMCs. The receptors stem from a girl under 10 years old in good health and CMV-seropositive.

This rearrangement joins TRBV5-1 to TRBJ2-7, with TRBD2 identical over 14 bases. The CDR3 sequence is 17 residues long. V shed 4 bases and J 0 bases; nucleotides not matched to a gene: 6. From germline, CDR1 is SGHRS and CDR2 YFSETQ. The CDR3 DNA sequence: TGCGCCAGCAGCCCGACTAGCGGGAGGGCCCTCTCCTACGAGCAGTACTTC. Its protein is CASSPTSGRALSYEQYF.

The chain carries TRBV2 and TRBJ2-3, with 8 nucleotides matching TRBD1. Germline V gene sequence: CDR1 SNHLY, CDR2 FYNNEI. With V trimmed by 6 bases and J by 8 bases, 10 bases remained unmatched. The CDR3 totals 14 residues. CDR3 DNA sequence: TGTGCCAGCAGCTACGGGACAGGCGGTACTACGCAGTATTTT. Translation gives CASSYGTGGTTQYF.

The chain is built from TRBV10-1 and TRBJ2-7; no firm D call. This CDR3 is built from 13 residues. V lost 2 bases and J 1 base, leaving 6 bases between the germline ends. Germline assignment: CDR1 WNHNN and CDR2 SYGVQD (reference sequence). The chain's CDR3 is CASSEPGSYEQYF. The CDR3 DNA reads as TGCGCCAGCAGTGAGCCAGGTTCCTACGAGCAGTACTTC.

The V and J genes are TRBV7-2 and TRBJ2-1, with D perhaps matching TRBD2 (5 bases). There are 13 residues in the CDR3. Germline CDR1 and CDR2: SGHTA and FQGNSA. V lost 6 bases and J 8 bases, leaving 14 bases between the germline ends. The CDR3 coding sequence is TGTGCCAGCAGATCCCAACTAGTTGATGAGCAGTTCTTC. This translates into CASRSQLVDEQFF.